This TCR beta chain stems from a study of T cells after yellow fever vaccination (dated by TCRdb to the late 2010s). For the study in its entirety: The SMART-Seq v4 Ultra Low Input RNA kit was used to prepare libraries from fractions with low cell numbers. Blood was collected at multiple timepoints before and after primary and secondary immunization, and bulk PBMC replicates and cell subsets were isolated. To track T-cell clones before and after primary and booster YFV17D yellow fever vaccination, bulk TCR alpha and beta repertoires were sequenced longitudinally. Two healthy male donors made up the cohort, one aged 18 to 30 years and the other aged 30 to 39 years. General study outcomes and caveats: After the booster, most of the clones that had expanded following primary vaccination were detected again (about 95% of CD4 and 80% to 90% of CD8), which suggests that memory was broadly maintained. The study included only two donors, which limits how far the findings can be generalized. The secondary T-cell response was weaker than the primary response but faster, peaking on day 5 instead of day 15. A small share of clonotypes occurred in both CD4 and CD8 compartments, likely arising from convergent recombination. Because abundant contaminating clonotypes from the bulk population could be contained in FACS-sorted repertoires, computational filtering was required.

There are a few counts of this clonotype. What antigen it recognizes has not been identified. The record has no base qualities; no much larger clone is one base away. The CDR3 sequence holds 11 residues, the cysteine and phenylalanine included. The read is trimmed to its CDR3 DNA, 33 bases read in frame from base 1. V gives up 3 bases and J gives up 10 bases, and the segment between their germline ends measures 7 bases. Synthesis of TCR cDNA relied on 5'RACE template switching, a step that introduced a universal primer site along with unique molecular identifiers. cDNA synthesis was primed from both the TCR alpha and TCR beta constant segments. Two PCR steps were used to amplify libraries, with sample barcodes and sequencing adapters being added in the second step. Sequencing of libraries was performed on Illumina HiSeq 2500 (2x100 bp) or NovaSeq (2x150 bp). The paper's data handling went like this. Reads were demultiplexed and collapsed into UMI consensus sequences with MIGEC, and V(D)J alignment was performed with MiXCR. Vaccine-responding clonotypes were defined with edgeR using replicate PBMC samples, requiring FDR below 0.01 and a log2 fold change above 5 up to day 15. CD4 or CD8 identity was assigned to each bulk clonotype according to whether the clonotype was present at higher abundance in the sequenced CD4 repertoire or the sequenced CD8 repertoire. In TCRdb, the public reads were trimmed at Q25 with fastp and aligned with MiXCR, with productive beta chains retained. Rows merge per CDR3 protein into single entries with the most common DNA and genes. Clone size and V and J calls follow TCRdb, not the original study. In all, the sample holds about 630,000 distinct CDR3 sequences, and about 12% of those were seen once. Clones ranked in the top ten supply approximately 15% of the sample.

The treatment or condition label for this specimen denotes: live attenuated yellow fever vaccine strain. Two biological replicates of bulk PBMCs were collected at each blood-draw timepoint. PBMCs were isolated from peripheral blood using a standard Ficoll-Paque protocol. TriZol was used to extract RNA from bulk PBMCs, CD4 and CD8 fractions, and dextramer-positive and dextramer-negative fractions. This receptor chain uses TRBV12-3 or TRBV12-4 and TRBJ2-1; the D gene is unclear. The sample consisted of PBMCs, taken on the day of the yellow fever booster vaccination. The receptor was derived from a man aged 25 to 45 who received the YFV17D yellow fever vaccine. The DNA is TGTGCCAGCAGTTTCAGTGCCGAGCAGTTCTTC. Its product reads: CASSFSAEQFF.